This TCR beta chain was recovered during a study of CD8 T cells in ankylosing spondylitis. Study-level points and caveats: It was reported that disease-linked clones were significantly enriched in matched ankylosing spondylitis synovial fluid. Some motif variants had been reported before (in reactive arthritis synovial fluid and blood). Clones linked with disease were CD8+ and fairly uncommon in the peripheral blood. The study identified a TCR beta motif of several highly homologous variants that appeared characteristic of ankylosing spondylitis blood.

The sample holds a few counts of this clonotype. The antigen is undetermined. Libraries for TCR beta were made by quantitative 5'-RACE with molecular barcodes. One entry per CDR3 protein, called by TCRdb with MiXCR from the 5' RACE reads. The data hold some 140,000 distinct CDR3 sequences, with 17% observed a single time. The receptor was derived from a male donor with ankylosing spondylitis. Sequences were obtained from blood, either unsorted or a sorted T cell fraction (not recorded which).

The CDR3 reads CSARRLVSGTGKGDGYTF. CDR3 in DNA: TGCAGTGCTAGAAGACTCGTTTCGGGTACGGGCAAAGGAGATGGCTACACCTTC. The genes are TRBV20-1 and TRBJ1-2; no definite D call. The V gene lost 2 bases and the J gene lost 6 bases, with 28 bases spanning the gap. From germline, CDR1 is DFQATT and CDR2 SNEGSKA (reference sequence). This CDR3 region has 18 residues.